These 23 T cell receptor beta chains came from one sample sequenced in a study of blood T cell repertoires in COVID-19. Sequencing was performed with immunoSEQ multiplex PCR; in TCRdb, only in-frame clones are kept and a portion is missing. The data hold 55,000 to 75,000 clones, with around nine tenths observed a single time. Input material: peripheral blood. The source of these receptors is a human donor in a cohort sampled during active COVID-19.

J is TRBJ1-4 and V is TRBV13, with a weak D call TRBD1 (6 bases). Germline V gene sequence: CDR1 PRHDT, CDR2 FYEKMQ (reference sequence). V was pared by 0 bases and J by 3 bases, with 17 bases between. This CDR3 region has 18 residues. CDR3 protein: CASSLGLTGSASNEKLFF. The CDR3 DNA follows: TGTGCCAGCAGCTTAGGCCTAACAGGGTCCGCGTCTAATGAAAAACTGTTTTTT.

This clone was found once. The V gene is TRBV6-6, the J gene TRBJ2-7; 8 bases align to TRBD2. The CDR3 contains 16 residues. From germline, CDR1 is MNHNY and CDR2 SVGAGI (reference sequence). The trim removed 0 bases at V and 6 bases at J, leaving 10 bases unmatched. The DNA for the CDR3 is TGTGCCAGCAGTTACTCTTCGGGGGGGGCGGGTCCCGAGCAGTACTTC. Translating gives CASSYSSGGAGPEQYF.

V and J are TRBV5-1 and TRBJ1-1, with D tentatively TRBD1 (5 bases). Germline CDR1 reads SGHRS; CDR2 reads YFSETQ. V lost 2 bases, J lost 1 base, and 12 bases lay in between. CDR3 size: 15 residues. The chain's CDR3 is CASSFPREGNTEAFF. For the CDR3, the DNA is TGCGCCAGCAGCTTCCCCAGGGAGGGGAACACTGAAGCTTTCTTT.

This clone was counted between two and nine times. This chain connects TRBV9 to TRBJ1-2; no clear D. The CDR3 totals 13 residues. Germline CDR1 SGDLS, CDR2 YYNGEE. V gave up 1 base and J gave up 1 base, with 5 bases separating them. CDR3 sequence (DNA): TGTGCCAGCAGCGTACCAGGTAACTATGGCTACACCTTC. Its protein is CASSVPGNYGYTF. Full variable domain (rest looked up from reference TRBV9 and TRBJ1-2): DSGVTQTPKHLITATGQRVTLRCSPRSGDLSVYWYQQSLDQGLQFLIQYYNGEERAKGNILERFSAQQFPDLHSELNLSSLELGDSALYFCASSVPGNYGYTFGSGTRLTVV.

V gene TRBV15 combines with J gene TRBJ1-1; 8 nucleotides agree with TRBD1. The CDR3 runs to 17 residues. With 2 bases clipped from V and 1 base from J, the junction kept 9 bases outside the gene matches. CDR1 and CDR2 from the germline V gene are LNHNV and YYDKDF (reference sequence). Written as DNA, the CDR3 is TGTGCCACCAGCAGATGGGCGGGTACAGGGGGGAACACTGAAGCTTTCTTT. Translation: CATSRWAGTGGNTEAFF.

The chain carries TRBV12-3 or TRBV12-4 and TRBJ2-7; 7 bases map to TRBD1. The CDR3 is 12 residues long. The J segment lost 6 bases and the V segment lost 6 bases, leaving 5 bases of the junction unmatched. The CDR3 coding sequence is TGTGCCAGCAGCAGGACAGGCCTCGAGCAGTACTTC. This codes for CASSRTGLEQYF.

The V and J genes are TRBV28 and TRBJ1-2; D might be TRBD1 (5 bases). Per germline, CDR1 MDHEN and CDR2 SYDVKM. There are 14 residues in the CDR3. V lost 2 bases, J lost 7 bases, and 14 bases lay in between. DNA of the CDR3: TGTGCCAGCAGTTTAAGGGGAATGGTTCGTGGCTACACCTTC. Its protein is CASSLRGMVRGYTF.

J is TRBJ2-7 and V is TRBV6-5; the D gene is possibly TRBD2 (5 bases). The CDR3 covers 13 residues. Germline loops: CDR1 MNHEY, CDR2 SVGAGI. The V end was cut by 6 bases, the J end by 7 bases, with 16 bases between. The CDR3 loop reads CASRTGTGGEQYF. The CDR3 DNA reads TGTGCCAGCAGAACGGGAACCGGTGGGGAGCAGTACTTC.

The DNA for the CDR3 is TGTGCCAGCAGCCCTAACCGGTCGGGACAGGGTTCTTCTGGCTACACCTTC. This codes for CASSPNRSGQGSSGYTF. The rearrangement uses TRBV11-2 and TRBJ1-2; the match to TRBD1 covers 9 bases. Per germline, CDR1 SGHAT and CDR2 FQNNGV. The CDR3 has 17 residues. The trim removed 5 bases at V and 7 bases at J, leaving 17 bases unmatched.

The chain combines TRBV6-1 with TRBJ1-2; TRBD1 agrees at 7 bases. With 1 base clipped from V and 5 bases from J, the junction kept 7 bases outside the gene matches. There are 15 residues in the CDR3. Germline loops: CDR1 MNHNS, CDR2 SASEGT. CDR3 sequence reads: CASSEVGPGGYGYTF. In DNA, the CDR3 is TGTGCCAGCAGTGAAGTTGGTCCAGGGGGGTATGGCTACACCTTC.

The CDR3 DNA reads TGTGCCAGCAGCTTGGATGGCAGGATAACAAATGGCTACACCTTC. It yields the protein CASSLDGRITNGYTF. The V gene is TRBV5-5, the J gene TRBJ1-2, with no clear D. The CDR3 is made up of 15 amino acids. Germline lookup yields CDR1 SGHKS and CDR2 YYEKEE (reference sequence). The V and J ends lost 0 bases and 6 bases respectively, with 15 bases between them. The entire variable domain, with the rest obtained from reference TRBV5-5 and TRBJ1-2, is as follows: DAGVTQSPTHLIKTRGQQVTLRCSPISGHKSVSWYQQVLGQGPQFIFQYYEKEERGRGNFPDRFSARQFPNYSSELNVNALLLGDSALYLCASSLDGRITNGYTFGSGTRLTVV.

The chain couples TRBV27 to TRBJ1-2, with TRBD1 matching 10 bases. Per germline, CDR1 MNHEY and CDR2 SMNVEV (reference sequence). The CDR3 totals 14 residues. V shed 6 bases and J 8 bases; nucleotides not matched to a gene: 9. In DNA form, the CDR3 reads TGTGCCAGCAGCCCGGGACAGGGGATGGGAGGCTACACCTTC. Protein product: CASSPGQGMGGYTF.

The chain combines TRBV5-4 with TRBJ1-1, with D possibly being TRBD1 (6 bases). Germline-derived CDR1 and CDR2 are SGHNT and YYREEE (reference sequence). Trimming removed 5 bases from V and 2 bases from J, with 13 bases in between. The CDR3 extends over 14 amino acids. The CDR3 sequence is CASRPDSYNTEAFF. As DNA, the CDR3 is TGTGCCAGCAGGCCGGACAGCTATAACACTGAAGCTTTCTTT.

This clone was seen only once. The chain combines TRBV6-6 with TRBJ1-2, with D maybe TRBD1 (6 bases). Per the germline V gene, CDR1 is MNHNY and CDR2 is SVGAGI (reference sequence). The CDR3 runs to 14 residues. The germline V and J ends were trimmed by 7 bases and 4 bases, with 16 bases remaining between them. The CDR3 loop is CASNPTGNSYGYTF. CDR3 bases: TGTGCCAGCAACCCCACAGGGAACTCCTATGGCTACACCTTC.

The chain combines TRBV2 with TRBJ2-7; D possibly corresponds to TRBD2 (6 bases). V dropped 3 bases and J dropped 1 base, with 10 bases sitting between them. CDR3 length: 14 residues. The germline gives CDR1 SNHLY, CDR2 FYNNEI. CDR3 bases: TGTGCCAGCAGTGAGGGACTGGTATCCTACGAGCAGTACTTC. As protein: CASSEGLVSYEQYF. Variable domain in full (rest from reference TRBV2 and TRBJ2-7): EPEVTQTPSHQVTQMGQEVILRCVPISNHLYFYWYRQILGQKVEFLVSFYNNEISEKSEIFDDQFSVERPDGSNFTLKIRSTKLEDSAMYFCASSEGLVSYEQYFGPGTRLTVT.

This clone was seen once. This chain links TRBV9 with TRBJ1-4; TRBD1 is a possible D gene (6 bases). V was shortened by 4 bases and J by 2 bases, with 21 bases between the two germline ends. The CDR3 extends over 18 amino acids. The germline V gene encodes CDR1 SGDLS and CDR2 YYNGEE. The CDR3 DNA reads as TGTGCCAGCAGCCCCCGGACGGGGGGCGCCGACACTAATGAAAAACTGTTTTTT. It specifies CASSPRTGGADTNEKLFF.

The V and J genes are TRBV4-2 and TRBJ1-1; the D is unclear. This CDR3 has 14 residues. V lost 4 bases, J lost 2 bases, and 11 bases lay in between. CDR1 is LGHNA and CDR2 is YNFKEQ in the germline V gene. The CDR3 is CASSPHADNTEAFF. CDR3 coding DNA: TGTGCCAGCAGCCCCCACGCAGATAACACTGAAGCTTTCTTT.

This rearrangement joins TRBV27 to TRBJ1-1; no firm D call. Germline loops: CDR1 MNHEY, CDR2 SMNVEV (reference sequence). The CDR3 is 11 residues long. V was trimmed by 3 bases and J by 4 bases, leaving 3 bases between them. DNA for the CDR3: TGTGCCAGCAGTTTCGGCACTGAAGCTTTCTTT. Translating gives CASSFGTEAFF.

J is TRBJ1-2 and V is TRBV28; D is possibly TRBD1 (5 bases). Trimming cost V 3 bases and J 8 bases, with 10 bases left between them. Germline V gives CDR1 MDHEN, CDR2 SYDVKM. This CDR3 region has 12 residues. CDR3 DNA: TGTGCCAGCAGTTTCTCGCAGGGAGGCTACACCTTC. It translates to CASSFSQGGYTF.

J is TRBJ2-7 and V is TRBV27; tentatively, D is TRBD2 (5 bases). Germline CDR1 reads MNHEY; CDR2 reads SMNVEV (reference sequence). V was clipped by 10 bases and J by 0 bases, with 10 bases between them. This CDR3 has 12 residues. CDR3 in DNA: TGTGCCACCCTTGGGAGCTCCTACGAGCAGTACTTC. Encoded protein: CATLGSSYEQYF.

The chain joins TRBV2 to TRBJ1-2; maybe TRBD1 (6 bases). The ends were cut back, 5 bases at V and 3 bases at J, with 13 bases in the middle. This CDR3 spans 14 amino acids. Germline loops: CDR1 SNHLY, CDR2 FYNNEI. In DNA form, the CDR3 reads TGTGCCAGCAGTCAACAGGGCATCGACTATGGCTACACCTTC. Translation: CASSQQGIDYGYTF.

As concerns this clone: A junction boundary mismatches the germline segment, possibly from a read error. The chain links TRBV19 to TRBJ1-5; no definite D call. The CDR3 runs to 16 residues. Germline CDR1 is LNHDA and CDR2 is SQIVND (reference sequence). CDR3 sequence: CASSIGSLNSNQPQHF. CDR3 in DNA: TGTGCCAGTAGCATAGGGAGTCTAAATAGCAATCAGCCCCAGCATTTT.

This chain uses TRBV7-2 with TRBJ2-7; 8 bases match TRBD2. CDR3 size: 14 residues. V lost 2 bases, J lost 3 bases, and 3 bases stayed unmatched. Per the germline V gene, CDR1 is SGHTA and CDR2 is FQGNSA. The CDR3 region has the DNA TGTGCCAGCAGCTTACCGGGGGGGAACTACGAGCAGTACTTC. This translates into CASSLPGGNYEQYF.